Detailed here is one T cell receptor (beta chain). This sample is drawn from a study of T cell changes during pregnancy in multiple sclerosis. Sequenced by immunoSEQ multiplex PCR; TCRdb stores in-frame clones only, minus some. The sample shows tens of thousands of clones, about 92% of them seen only once. The receptor comes from a female donor in good health, enrolled as a control in a pregnancy study. Source: CD4+ T cells from peripheral blood mononuclear cells, taken after pregnancy.

DNA of the CDR3: TGTGCCAGCAGCCAAGGAGTCACTAGCGGGGCCAGCTCCTACAATGAGCAGTTCTTC. It encodes CASSQGVTSGASSYNEQFF. This sequence joins TRBV4-2 and TRBJ2-1; TRBD2 aligns across 10 bases. CDR1 and CDR2 from the germline V gene are LGHNA and YNFKEQ. The ends lost 1 base at V and 0 bases at J; junction bases unmatched: 9. The CDR3 is made up of 19 amino acids.